This note documents a single TCR beta chain sequence. Its antigen is not known. Trimming left V 4 bases short and J 4 bases short, with 7 bases between. CDR1 is MGHDK and CDR2 is SYGVNS in the germline V gene. The CDR3 has 12 residues. TCRdb's copy holds only in-frame clones and misses some; the assay was immunoSEQ multiplex PCR. Here the sample spans roughly 3,700 clones, about 70% being singletons. This sample stems from a study of coeliac disease. Study-wide context: Each coeliac patient was active, refractory type I, or diet-controlled. Refractory type I patients had no gluten-free diet response for over 12 months.

Points from the study as a whole: The authors considered this approach unsuitable for unbiased detection of gliadin-specific T cells. TRB repertoires were largely private, with most amino acid sequences found in only one sample.

The specimen was intraepithelial lymphocytes from the gut. V gene TRBV25-1 combines with J gene TRBJ1-2, with D possibly being TRBD1 (5 bases). The sequence was collected from a man aged 25-40 years with celiac disease. CDR3 DNA: TGTGCCAGCAGTGGAACAGGCTATGGCTACACCTTC. Protein: CASSGTGYGYTF.